This record concerns one T cell receptor beta chain sequence. As yet, its antigen is unknown. Systemic immunosuppression or autoimmune disease history was grounds to exclude patients. The CDR3 covers 14 residues. The V and J ends lost 6 bases and 5 bases, in that order; junction bases with no gene match: 6. The V gene's germline CDR1 is KGHSH and CDR2 LQKENI. This sample is drawn from a study of OX40 agonist ivuxolimab in advanced cancers. Background on the study: Ivuxolimab is a fully human IgG2 antibody that activates OX40 (CD134). Ivuxolimab doses were 0.01, 0.1, 0.3, 1.5, 3 or 10 mg/kg every 2 weeks.

The assay was immunoSEQ multiplex PCR, and TCRdb's table has in-frame clones only and misses some. The table includes around 79,000 clones, roughly 91% detected once. Notes on the study in general: Circulating CD4+ and CD8+ T cells showed clonal expansion by week 6 at 0.1 to 3.0 mg/kg.

Specimen: CD4+ or CD8+ T cells sorted from blood, collected in a trial of the OX40 agonist ivuxolimab. The gene calls are TRBV18 and TRBJ2-2, with 7 bases fitting TRBD1. This clonotype was sampled from an adult with an advanced solid tumor such as melanoma, head and neck, liver or kidney cancer. This chain's CDR3 is CASSTNRGTGELFF. As DNA, the CDR3 is TGTGCCAGCTCTACTAACAGGGGTACCGGGGAGCTGTTTTTT.